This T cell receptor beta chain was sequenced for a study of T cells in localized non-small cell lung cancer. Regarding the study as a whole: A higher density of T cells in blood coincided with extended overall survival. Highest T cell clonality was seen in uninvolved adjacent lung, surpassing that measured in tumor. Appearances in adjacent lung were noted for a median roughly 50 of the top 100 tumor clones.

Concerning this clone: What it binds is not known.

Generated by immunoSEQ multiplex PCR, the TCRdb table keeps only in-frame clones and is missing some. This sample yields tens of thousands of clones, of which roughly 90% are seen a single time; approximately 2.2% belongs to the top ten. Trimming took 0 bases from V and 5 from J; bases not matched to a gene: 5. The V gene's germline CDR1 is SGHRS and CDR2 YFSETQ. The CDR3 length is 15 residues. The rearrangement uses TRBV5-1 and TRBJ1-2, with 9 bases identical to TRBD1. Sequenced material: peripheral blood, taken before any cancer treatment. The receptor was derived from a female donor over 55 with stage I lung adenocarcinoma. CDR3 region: CASSLATGGAYGYTF. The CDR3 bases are TGCGCCAGCAGCTTGGCCACAGGGGGCGCATATGGCTACACCTTC.